The 14 T cell receptor beta chains reported below all come from one sample, sequenced in a study of cytomegalovirus exposure and HLA in healthy donors. In the PCR, 60 Vbeta and 13 Jbeta primers were used. Data came from immunoSEQ multiplex PCR; TCRdb stores just in-frame clones and leaves some out. The table lists some 150,000 clones, roughly 73% of them singletons. Specimen: PBMCs. These receptors originate from a middle-aged man in good health and CMV-seronegative.

The rearrangement links TRBV5-1 to TRBJ1-2, with 7 bases lining up with TRBD1. CDR1 is SGHRS, CDR2 YFSETQ, per germline. The CDR3 spans 14 residues. The V segment lost 4 bases and the J segment 4 bases; nucleotides outside the gene matches: 7. The CDR3 bases are TGCGCCAGCAGCCTTAGGACAGGCTCCTATGGCTACACCTTC. Residues: CASSLRTGSYGYTF.

This clone was found once. The rearrangement joins TRBV2 to TRBJ1-4; tentative D call: TRBD1 (5 bases). This CDR3 is 14 amino acids long. Germline CDR1 is SNHLY and CDR2 is FYNNEI. Trimming removed 3 bases from V and 4 bases from J, with 9 bases in between. CDR3 amino acids: CASSETARNEKLFF. The CDR3 DNA is TGTGCCAGCAGTGAGACAGCACGTAATGAAAAACTGTTTTTT.

The chain recombines TRBV27 with TRBJ1-1, with unresolved D. Deletions cut 2 bases from V and 1 base from J, with 5 bases between. The CDR3 length is 13 residues. Per the germline V gene, CDR1 is MNHEY and CDR2 is SMNVEV (reference sequence). CDR3 residues: CASSLVGNTEAFF. In DNA form, the CDR3 reads TGTGCCAGCAGTTTAGTCGGGAACACTGAAGCTTTCTTT.

The gene calls are TRBV15 and TRBJ2-2; TRBD1 is a possible D gene (6 bases). Trimming removed 3 bases from V and 7 bases from J, with 12 bases in between. This CDR3 contains 14 residues. Germline CDR1 is LNHNV and CDR2 is YYDKDF (reference sequence). The DNA of the CDR3 is TGTGCCACCAGCAGCCCACAGGGAATCGGGGAGCTGTTTTTT. Its protein product is CATSSPQGIGELFF.

The chain is built from TRBV5-1 and TRBJ2-3; D is undetermined. Germline assignment: CDR1 SGHRS and CDR2 YFSETQ. This CDR3 spans 13 amino acids. Trimming took 1 base from V and 4 from J, leaving 7 bases between them. The CDR3 bases are TGCGCCAGCAGCTTGCCAGGCGCAGATACGCAGTATTTT. Translating gives CASSLPGADTQYF. Variable domain in full (rest from reference TRBV5-1 and TRBJ2-3): KAGVTQTPRYLIKTRGQQVTLSCSPISGHRSVSWYQQTPGQGLQFLFEYFSETQRNKGNFPGRFSGRQFSNSRSEMNVSTLELGDSALYLCASSLPGADTQYFGPGTRLTVL.

In its sample, this clone was seen a few times. The chain joins TRBV4-3 to TRBJ2-2, with 9 bases matching TRBD2. This CDR3 comprises 17 residues. The V and J ends lost 5 bases and 6 bases, in that order; junction bases with no gene match: 13. CDR1 and CDR2 (germline): LGHNA, YSLEER. The CDR3 spells CASSSRPSGGPSGELFF. The CDR3 region has the DNA TGCGCCAGCAGCTCCCGACCGAGCGGGGGGCCGTCCGGGGAGCTGTTTTTT.

In this sample, this clone turned up a few times. The genes are TRBV5-4 and TRBJ2-5, with no clear D. Deletions cut 0 bases from V and 1 base from J, with 16 bases between. Germline CDR1 SGHNT, CDR2 YYREEE (reference sequence). This CDR3 has 17 residues. The CDR3 DNA reads as TGTGCCAGCAGCTTGGCCACAGTCCCCTTAATCCAAGAGACCCAGTACTTC. Its protein product is CASSLATVPLIQETQYF.

This clone was observed a handful of times. The CDR3 protein is CASSSGQGNTGELFF. The CDR3 DNA reads as TGCGCCAGCAGCTCGGGACAGGGGAACACCGGGGAGCTGTTTTTT. The rearrangement uses TRBV10-1 and TRBJ2-2; TRBD1 aligns across 9 bases. J was trimmed by 1 base and V by 6 bases; bases with no gene match: 3. CDR1 is WNHNN, CDR2 SYGVQD, per germline (reference sequence). The CDR3 covers 15 residues.

This clone turned up a few times. The chain carries TRBV6-5 and TRBJ1-2, with TRBD1 identical over 9 bases. Germline CDR1 and CDR2: MNHEY and SVGAGI. V shed 7 bases, J shed 0 bases, and the junction held 6 bases outside the gene matches. This CDR3 has 15 amino acids. CDR3 DNA: TGTGCCAGCAACCGACAGGGGGGTGCTAACTATGGCTACACCTTC. It codes for CASNRQGGANYGYTF.

This clone was seen more than once but under ten times. This chain joins TRBV4-3 and TRBJ2-3; a possible D gene is TRBD2 (6 bases). Germline-derived CDR1 and CDR2 are LGHNA and YSLEER. V lost 1 base and J lost 7, with 12 bases in between. The CDR3 runs 14 residues. The CDR3 DNA reads TGCGCCAGCAGCCAAGGGGACTCCTTTAATACGCAGTATTTT. Translating gives CASSQGDSFNTQYF.

This rearrangement joins TRBV10-1 to TRBJ2-5; D may be TRBD1 (5 bases). Matching the DNA end better, TRBJ2-7 makes the J call doubtful. This CDR3 has 12 amino acids. CDR1 is WNHNN, CDR2 SYGVQD, per germline (reference sequence). CDR3 bases: TGCGCCAGCAAGACAGTTACCCTCGAGCAGTACTTC. This gives the protein CASKTVTLEQYF.

This clone showed up just once. This chain links TRBV6-6 with TRBJ1-3; TRBD1 is a possible D gene (6 bases). CDR3 length: 16 amino acids. In germline, CDR1 is MNHNY, CDR2 SVGAGI (reference sequence). V shed 2 bases and J shed 0 bases, with 11 bases lying between them. Here the CDR3 reads CASSYGQRDSGNTIYF. The CDR3 DNA sequence: TGTGCCAGCAGTTACGGACAGCGCGACTCTGGAAACACCATATATTTT.

The chain is built from TRBV5-1 and TRBJ2-5, with a weak D call TRBD1 (6 bases). V shed 4 bases and J shed 1 base, with 11 bases lying between them. The germline V gene has CDR1 SGHRS and CDR2 YFSETQ. CDR3 length equals 14 residues. This CDR3 reads CASSVYRVQETQYF. The DNA of the CDR3 is TGCGCCAGCAGCGTTTACAGGGTCCAAGAGACCCAGTACTTC.

The chain joins TRBV27 to TRBJ2-7; a possible D gene is TRBD2 (6 bases). The CDR3 is 14 residues long. From germline, CDR1 is MNHEY and CDR2 SMNVEV (reference sequence). V dropped 2 bases and J dropped 2 bases, with 10 bases sitting between them. The CDR3 bases are TGTGCCAGCAGTTTAATGGAGGGCCCCTACGAGCAGTACTTC. This translates into CASSLMEGPYEQYF.